This T cell receptor (beta chain) derives from a study of control samples from healthy donors and cancer patients. Libraries were prepared by immunoSEQ multiplex PCR; TCRdb keeps only in-frame clonotypes and omits some of them. Here the sample spans some 90,000 clones, 85% to 90% being singletons. This clone was seen a single time. The TCR was taken from a woman in her forties or fifties in good health. The sequencing sample was made of blood.

The CDR3 DNA reads TGTGCCAGCAGTGATGGCAGGGGGGGTTGGAGGGATGGCTACACCTTC. Translated: CASSDGRGGWRDGYTF. This sequence joins TRBV25-1 and TRBJ1-2, with 7 bases that match TRBD1. There are 16 residues in the CDR3. Looked up from germline, CDR1 is MGHDK and CDR2 is SYGVNS. After removal of 3 bases from V and 6 bases from J, the junction contained 13 bases not matched to a gene.